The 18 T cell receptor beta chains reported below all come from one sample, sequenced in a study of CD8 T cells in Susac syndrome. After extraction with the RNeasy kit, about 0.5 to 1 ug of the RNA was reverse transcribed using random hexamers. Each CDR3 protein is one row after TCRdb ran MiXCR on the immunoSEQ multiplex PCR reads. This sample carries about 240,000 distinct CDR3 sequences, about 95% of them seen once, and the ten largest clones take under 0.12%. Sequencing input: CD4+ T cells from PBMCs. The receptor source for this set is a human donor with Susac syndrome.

The CDR3 sequence: CASSLDRMNTGELFF. CDR3 nucleotides: TGTGCCAGCAGCTTAGACAGGATGAACACCGGGGAGCTGTTTTTT. This chain uses TRBV7-9 with TRBJ2-2; a weak D match, TRBD1 (5 bases). From germline, CDR1 is SEHNR and CDR2 FQNEAQ (reference sequence). The CDR3 is made up of 15 amino acids. V gave up 1 base and J gave up 1 base, with 7 bases separating them. Supplemented by reference TRBV7-9 and TRBJ2-2, the full variable domain reads DTGVSQNPRHKITKRGQNVTFRCDPISEHNRLYWYRQTLGQGPEFLTYFQNEAQLEKSRLLSDRFSAERPKGSFSTLEIQRTEQGDSAMYLCASSLDRMNTGELFFGEGSRLTVL.

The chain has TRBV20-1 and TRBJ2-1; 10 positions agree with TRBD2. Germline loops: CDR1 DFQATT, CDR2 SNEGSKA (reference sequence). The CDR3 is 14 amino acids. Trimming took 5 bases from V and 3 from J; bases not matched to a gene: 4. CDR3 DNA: TGCAGTGCTTCGGGACTAGCGTTCTACAATGAGCAGTTCTTC. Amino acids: CSASGLAFYNEQFF.

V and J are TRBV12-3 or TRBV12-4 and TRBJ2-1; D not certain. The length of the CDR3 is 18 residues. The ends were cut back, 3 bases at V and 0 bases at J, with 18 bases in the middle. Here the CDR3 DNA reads TGTGCCAGCAGTTTGGGCCCACCTGCCGGCAGCTCCTACAATGAGCAGTTCTTC. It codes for CASSLGPPAGSSYNEQFF.

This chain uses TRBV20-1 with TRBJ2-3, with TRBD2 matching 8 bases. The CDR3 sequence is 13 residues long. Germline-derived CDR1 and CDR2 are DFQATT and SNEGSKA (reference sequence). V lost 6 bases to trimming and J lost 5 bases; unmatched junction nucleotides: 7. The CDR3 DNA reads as TGCAGTGCAAAAGCGGGAGTAGTAGATACGCAGTATTTT. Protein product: CSAKAGVVDTQYF.

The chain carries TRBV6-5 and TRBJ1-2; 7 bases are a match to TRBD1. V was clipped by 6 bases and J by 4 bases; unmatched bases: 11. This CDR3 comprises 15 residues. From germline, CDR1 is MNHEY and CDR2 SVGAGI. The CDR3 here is CASRPPGQDLYGYTF. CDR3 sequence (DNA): TGTGCCAGCAGGCCACCCGGACAGGACCTCTATGGCTACACCTTC.

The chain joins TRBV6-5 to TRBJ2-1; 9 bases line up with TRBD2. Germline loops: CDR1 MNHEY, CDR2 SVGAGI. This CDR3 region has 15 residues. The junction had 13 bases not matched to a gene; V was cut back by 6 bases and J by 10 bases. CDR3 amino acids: CASSRDVAGENEQFF. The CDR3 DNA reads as TGTGCCAGCAGCCGAGATGTAGCGGGAGAGAACGAGCAGTTCTTC.

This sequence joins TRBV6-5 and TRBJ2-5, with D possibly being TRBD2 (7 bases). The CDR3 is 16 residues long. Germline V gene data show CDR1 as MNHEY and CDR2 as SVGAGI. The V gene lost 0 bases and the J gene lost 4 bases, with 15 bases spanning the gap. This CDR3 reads CASSYSHSGGRETQYF. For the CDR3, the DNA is TGTGCCAGCAGTTACTCGCACTCGGGGGGCCGAGAGACCCAGTACTTC.

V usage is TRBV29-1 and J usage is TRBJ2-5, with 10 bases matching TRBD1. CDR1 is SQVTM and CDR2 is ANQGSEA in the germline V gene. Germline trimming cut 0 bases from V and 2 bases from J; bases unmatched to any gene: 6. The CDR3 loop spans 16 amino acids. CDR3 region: CSVEDPDRGGQETQYF. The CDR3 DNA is TGCAGCGTTGAAGATCCGGACAGGGGGGGGCAAGAGACCCAGTACTTC.

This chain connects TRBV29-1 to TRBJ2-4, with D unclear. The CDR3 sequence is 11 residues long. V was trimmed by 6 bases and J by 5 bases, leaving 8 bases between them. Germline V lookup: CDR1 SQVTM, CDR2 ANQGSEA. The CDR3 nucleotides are TGCAGCGTCGGTGACCAAAACATTCAGTACTTC. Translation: CSVGDQNIQYF.

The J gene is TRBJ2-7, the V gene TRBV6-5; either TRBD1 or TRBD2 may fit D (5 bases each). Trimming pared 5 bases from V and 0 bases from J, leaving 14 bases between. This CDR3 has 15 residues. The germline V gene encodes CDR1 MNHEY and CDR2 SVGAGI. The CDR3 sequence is CASSRSGTLSYEQYF. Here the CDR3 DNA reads TGTGCCAGCAGTCGCTCCGGGACCCTCTCCTACGAGCAGTACTTC.

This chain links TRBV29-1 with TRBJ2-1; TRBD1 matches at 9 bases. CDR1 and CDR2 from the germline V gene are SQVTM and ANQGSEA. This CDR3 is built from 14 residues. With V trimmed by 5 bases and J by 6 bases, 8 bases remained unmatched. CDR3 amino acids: CSVRGDRAGNEQFF. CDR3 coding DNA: TGCAGCGTTCGGGGGGACAGGGCAGGCAATGAGCAGTTCTTC.

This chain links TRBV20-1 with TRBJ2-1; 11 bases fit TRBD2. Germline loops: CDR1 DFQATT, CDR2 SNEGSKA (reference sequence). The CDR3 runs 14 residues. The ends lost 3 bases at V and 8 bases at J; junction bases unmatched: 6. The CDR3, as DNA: TGCAGTGCTAGTAGCGGGAGGGCCGTCGATGAGCAGTTCTTC. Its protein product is CSASSGRAVDEQFF.

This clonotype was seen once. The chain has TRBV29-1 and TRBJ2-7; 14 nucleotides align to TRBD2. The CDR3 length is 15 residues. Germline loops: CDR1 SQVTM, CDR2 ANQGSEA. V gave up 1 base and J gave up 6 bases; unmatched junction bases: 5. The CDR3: CSVEGGTSGRGEQYF. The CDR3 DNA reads TGCAGCGTTGAAGGGGGGACTAGCGGGAGAGGCGAGCAGTACTTC.

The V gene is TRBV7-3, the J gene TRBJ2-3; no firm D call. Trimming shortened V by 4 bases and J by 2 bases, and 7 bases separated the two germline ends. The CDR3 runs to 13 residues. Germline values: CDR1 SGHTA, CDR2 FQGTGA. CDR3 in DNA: TGTGCCAGCAGCTCGACGTACACAGATACGCAGTATTTT. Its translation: CASSSTYTDTQYF.

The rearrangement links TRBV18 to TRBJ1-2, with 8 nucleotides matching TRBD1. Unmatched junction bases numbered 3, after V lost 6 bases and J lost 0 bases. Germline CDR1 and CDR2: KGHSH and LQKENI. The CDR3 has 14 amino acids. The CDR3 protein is CASSGTGANYGYTF. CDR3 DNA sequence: TGTGCCAGCTCGGGGACAGGAGCTAACTATGGCTACACCTTC.

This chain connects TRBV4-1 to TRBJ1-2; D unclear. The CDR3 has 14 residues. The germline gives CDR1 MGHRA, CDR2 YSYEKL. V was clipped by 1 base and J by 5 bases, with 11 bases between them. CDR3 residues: CASSQGGSFYGYTF. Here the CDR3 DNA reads TGCGCCAGCAGCCAAGGAGGCAGTTTTTATGGCTACACCTTC.

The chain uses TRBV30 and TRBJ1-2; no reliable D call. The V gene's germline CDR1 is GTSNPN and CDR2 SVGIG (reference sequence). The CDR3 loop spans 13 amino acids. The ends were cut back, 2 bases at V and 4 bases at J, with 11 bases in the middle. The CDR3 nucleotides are TGTGCCTGGAGTCCTACGATCGGCTATGGCTACACCTTC. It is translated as CAWSPTIGYGYTF.

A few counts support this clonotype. The CDR3 DNA follows: TGTGCCAGCAGCTCCTACAATGAGCAGTTCTTC. The encoded protein is CASSSYNEQFF. V usage is TRBV12-3 or TRBV12-4 and J usage is TRBJ2-1, with unresolved D. V was trimmed by 6 bases and J by 0 bases, leaving 0 bases between them. The CDR3 spans 11 residues.